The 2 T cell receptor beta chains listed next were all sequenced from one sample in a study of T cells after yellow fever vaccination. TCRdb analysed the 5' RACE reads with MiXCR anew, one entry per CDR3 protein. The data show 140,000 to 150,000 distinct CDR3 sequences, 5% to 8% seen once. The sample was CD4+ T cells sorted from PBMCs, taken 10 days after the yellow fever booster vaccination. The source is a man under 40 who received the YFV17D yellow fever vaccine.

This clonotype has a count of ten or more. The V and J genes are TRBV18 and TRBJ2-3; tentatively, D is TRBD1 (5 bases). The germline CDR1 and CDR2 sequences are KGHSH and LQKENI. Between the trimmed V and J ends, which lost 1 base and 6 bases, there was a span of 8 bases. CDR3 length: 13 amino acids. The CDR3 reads CASSPQRQDTQYF. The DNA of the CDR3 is TGTGCCAGCTCACCACAACGACAGGATACGCAGTATTTT.

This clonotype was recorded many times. CDR3 in amino acids: CASSFFWSCGRCADTQYF. The DNA for the CDR3 is TGTGCCAGCAGCTTTTTCTGGTCTTGCGGGAGGTGCGCAGATACGCAGTATTTT. The rearrangement uses TRBV21-1 and TRBJ2-3; the listed D gene, TRBD2, was not tested against the DNA. TRBV21-1 is recorded as a pseudogene. The CDR3 has 18 residues.